This T cell receptor (beta chain) is drawn from a study of Graves' ophthalmopathy and Graves' hyperthyroidism. Excluded: other autoimmune disease, uncontrolled infection, pregnancy or lactation. Clinicians made diagnoses from clinical symptoms, serum thyroxine, TRAb, thyroid ultrasound and orbital computed tomography. TCR beta CDR3 regions were amplified from RNA transcripts. In the first round, RT-PCR was carried out with HTBI primers, and a multiplex PCR formed the second round. Via MiXCR, TCRdb re-called the multiplex PCR reads, giving one row per CDR3 protein. The data contain approximately 1.2 million distinct CDR3 sequences, roughly 35% of them singletons. The CDR3 is made up of 13 amino acids. Germline assignment: CDR1 DFQATT and CDR2 SNEGSKA (reference sequence). With 7 bases removed from V and 5 bases from J, the gap between germline ends came to 14 bases.

The sequencing input was peripheral blood or thyroid tissue (not recorded which). This sequence joins TRBV20-1 and TRBJ1-4, with a weak D call TRBD1 (5 bases). The source of this sequence is an adult man with Graves' hyperthyroidism. The CDR3, as DNA: TGCAGTGTTAAGGGGACGGGAAATGAAAAACTGTTTTTT. Translated, it gives CSVKGTGNEKLFF.